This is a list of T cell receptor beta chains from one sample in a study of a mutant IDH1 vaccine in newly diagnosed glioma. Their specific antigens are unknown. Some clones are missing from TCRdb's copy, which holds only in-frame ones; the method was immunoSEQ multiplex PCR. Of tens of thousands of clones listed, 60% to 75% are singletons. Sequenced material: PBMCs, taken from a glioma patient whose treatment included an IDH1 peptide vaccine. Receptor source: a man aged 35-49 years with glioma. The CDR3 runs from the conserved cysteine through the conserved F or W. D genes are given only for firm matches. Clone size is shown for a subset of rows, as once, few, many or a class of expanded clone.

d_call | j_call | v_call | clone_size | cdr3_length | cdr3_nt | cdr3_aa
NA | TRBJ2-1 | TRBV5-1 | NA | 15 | TGCGCCAGCAGCTTGATAGGTTCCTCCTACAATGAGCAGTTCTTC | CASSLIGSSYNEQFF
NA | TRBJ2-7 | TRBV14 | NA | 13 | TGTGCCAGCAGCCAAGTGACAGTTTACGAGCAGTACTTC | CASSQVTVYEQYF
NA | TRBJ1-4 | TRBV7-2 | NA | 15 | TGTGCCAGCACTCCCAACCAGGGAACTAATGAAAAACTGTTTTTT | CASTPNQGTNEKLFF
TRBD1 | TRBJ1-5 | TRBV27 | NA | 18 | TGTGCCAGCAGTTCAACGGGACAGGGGGGATTTTACAATCAGCCCCAGCATTTT | CASSSTGQGGFYNQPQHF
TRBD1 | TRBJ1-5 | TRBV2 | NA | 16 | TGTGCCAGCAGTGAAAGCGGACAGGGGTTTGCTCAGCCCCAGCATTTT | CASSESGQGFAQPQHF
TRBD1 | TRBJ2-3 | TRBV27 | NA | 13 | TGTGCCACTGCGGACAGGAACTCAGATACGCAGTATTTT | CATADRNSDTQYF
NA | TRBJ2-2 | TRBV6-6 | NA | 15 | TGTGCCAGCAGTACCTCTGGCCCGAACACCGGGGAGCTGTTTTTT | CASSTSGPNTGELFF
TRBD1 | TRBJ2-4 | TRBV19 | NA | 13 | TGTGCCAGTAGAACAGACAGGGGGCACATTCAGTACTTC | CASRTDRGHIQYF
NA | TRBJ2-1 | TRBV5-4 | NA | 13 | TGTGCCAGCAGCGCCCCGACCAGCAATGAGCAGTTCTTC | CASSAPTSNEQFF
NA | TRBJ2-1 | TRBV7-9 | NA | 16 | TGTGCCAGCAGCCCCTCGACGGGCCCCTCCTACAATGAGCAGTTCTTC | CASSPSTGPSYNEQFF
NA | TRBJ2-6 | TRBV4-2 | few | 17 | TGTGCCAGCAGCCAAGGGGGGGGCAGCTCTGGGGCCAACGTCCTGACTTTC | CASSQGGGSSGANVLTF
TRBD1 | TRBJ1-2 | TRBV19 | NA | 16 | TGTGCCAGTAGTACTAAGACAGGGACCGACCGCTATGGCTACACCTTC | CASSTKTGTDRYGYTF
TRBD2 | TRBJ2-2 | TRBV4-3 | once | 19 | TGCGCCAGCAGCCAAGCCATGACTTGGGTAGCGGGCCTTACCGGGGAGCTGTTTTTT | CASSQAMTWVAGLTGELFF
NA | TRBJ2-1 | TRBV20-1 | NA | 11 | TGCAGTGCTAGCAATTTCAATGAGCAGTTCTTC | CSASNFNEQFF
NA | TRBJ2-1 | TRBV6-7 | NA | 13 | TGTGCCAGCAGTTACTCGAGCGACAATGAGCAGTTCTTC | CASSYSSDNEQFF
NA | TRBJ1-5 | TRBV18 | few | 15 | TGTGCCAGCTCACTCGCTAGGCAGGGTAGCCAGCCCCAGCATTTT | CASSLARQGSQPQHF
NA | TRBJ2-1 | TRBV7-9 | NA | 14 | TGTGCCAGCAGCTTAGCGGGAGGCTACAATGAGCAGTTCTTC | CASSLAGGYNEQFF
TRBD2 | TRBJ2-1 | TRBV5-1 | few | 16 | TGCGCCAGCAGCTTGGTGGCTAGCGGGAATGTTAATGAGCAGTTCTTC | CASSLVASGNVNEQFF